This note documents a single TCR beta chain sequence. The material for each subset, its genomic DNA, was split evenly across several immunoSEQ plates. Some clones are missing from TCRdb's copy, which holds only in-frame ones; the method was immunoSEQ multiplex PCR. This table has some 2,000,000 clones, 85% to 95% appearing once. This entry comes from a study of shared clonotypes between healthy human individuals. Trimming stripped 4 bases from V and 0 bases from J, with 14 bases between. The CDR3 sequence is 15 residues long. Germline V CDR1 and CDR2: SGHNT, YYREEE (reference sequence). The sequenced sample was naive CD4+ T cells sorted from blood. Subset in this sample: CD45RA+ positively selected. This chain joins TRBV5-4 and TRBJ2-7, with D hard to call. The clonotype comes from a man aged 18 to 30 in good health. The CDR3 DNA reads as TGTGCCAGCAGCCTGGACGGGTTGGGCTCCTACGAGCAGTACTTC. Residues: CASSLDGLGSYEQYF.